The rows below give T cell receptor beta chains drawn from one sample of a study of OX40 agonist ivuxolimab in advanced cancers. Clones were read by immunoSEQ multiplex PCR, and TCRdb kept only the in-frame ones, dropping some. The data hold roughly 48,000 clones, with about 75% observed a single time. The sequencing used CD4+ or CD8+ T cells sorted from blood, collected in a trial of the OX40 agonist ivuxolimab. These receptor sequences come from an adult with an advanced solid tumor such as melanoma, head and neck, liver or kidney cancer. CDR3s include the opening cysteine and the closing phenylalanine or tryptophan.

J: TRBJ2-1; length: 12; V: TRBV2; CDR3: CASPISSGRILF
J: TRBJ2-1; length: 18; V: TRBV28; CDR3: CASADRGPTSGSYNEQFF
J: TRBJ1-2; length: 14; V: TRBV29-1; CDR3: CSVAGAGAFYGYTF
J: TRBJ2-3; length: 15; V: TRBV11-2; CDR3: CASSFGGRALDTQYF
J: TRBJ1-2; length: 16; V: TRBV18; CDR3: CASSKTREGINYGYTF
J: TRBJ1-3; length: 13; V: TRBV4-1; CDR3: CASSQGWGNTIYF
J: TRBJ2-7; length: 14; V: TRBV7-4; CDR3: CASSQSAACYEQYF
J: TRBJ1-1; length: 13; V: TRBV2; CDR3: CASTRDSGDKAFF
J: TRBJ1-2; length: 14; V: TRBV4-1; CDR3: CASSQVGDRDIITF
J: TRBJ2-5; length: 14; V: TRBV5-1; CDR3: CASSGAVSTETQYF
J: TRBJ1-1; length: 12; V: TRBV10-1; CDR3: CASSESGSEAFF
J: TRBJ1-2; length: 13; V: TRBV2; CDR3: CASSATGVVGYTF
J: TRBJ1-2; length: 14; V: TRBV11-2; CDR3: CASSLDQLGRGYTF
J: TRBJ2-3; length: 15; V: TRBV6-5; CDR3: CASSRSGLRDDTQYF
J: TRBJ2-1; length: 13; V: TRBV29-1; CDR3: CSVLAGGLNEQFF
J: TRBJ2-6; length: 17; V: TRBV5-1; CDR3: CASSPSIRGAGANVLTF
J: TRBJ2-1; length: 14; V: TRBV5-1; CDR3: CASSLGSEYNEQFF
J: TRBJ1-2; length: 14; V: TRBV7-9; CDR3: CASSLAGLGYGYTF
J: TRBJ2-7; length: 14; V: TRBV6-6; CDR3: CASRRAGTTYEQYF
J: TRBJ1-2; length: 15; V: TRBV5-7; CDR3: CASSSWTGDGGGYTF
J: TRBJ1-1; length: 14; V: TRBV30; CDR3: CAWSPGGDHTEAFF
J: TRBJ1-6; length: 14; V: TRBV9; CDR3: CASSVAYANSPLHF
J: TRBJ2-3; length: 15; V: TRBV19; CDR3: CASSIVQGATDTQYF
J: TRBJ2-7; length: 12; V: TRBV6-6; CDR3: CASSYAGGEQYF
J: TRBJ2-6; length: 15; V: TRBV30; CDR3: CASHRGSSGANVLTF
J: TRBJ2-1; length: 16; V: TRBV14; CDR3: CASSHLLAGVGVRQFF
J: TRBJ1-1; length: 14; V: TRBV5-1; CDR3: CASSSPGANTEAFF
J: TRBJ1-1; length: 14; V: TRBV5-6; CDR3: CASTFLGRRPEAFF
J: TRBJ2-7; length: 15; V: TRBV5-4; CDR3: CASSPSWDLTYEQYF
J: TRBJ1-1; length: 14; V: TRBV27; CDR3: CASTQAGARTEAFF
J: TRBJ2-1; length: 15; V: TRBV30; CDR3: CAWSVVSGRYNEQFF
J: TRBJ2-5; length: 15; V: TRBV6-5; CDR3: CASSRNSGSYETQYF
J: TRBJ1-3; length: 15; V: TRBV7-9; CDR3: CASSIARGTRNTIYF
J: TRBJ1-1; length: 11; V: TRBV5-1; CDR3: CASSRGPEAFF
J: TRBJ1-4; length: 16; V: TRBV18; CDR3: CASSPEKDRGGEKLFF
J: TRBJ2-3; length: 15; V: TRBV5-4; CDR3: CASSSPTGGTDTQYF
J: TRBJ2-7; length: 15; V: TRBV9; CDR3: CASTVGTSGTYEQYF
J: TRBJ2-1; length: 13; V: TRBV2; CDR3: CASRELAGGGQFF
J: TRBJ2-4; length: 18; V: TRBV11-2; CDR3: CASSPRWGRGRFRNIQYF
J: TRBJ1-2; length: 14; V: TRBV5-1; CDR3: CASSLGQGAYGYTF
J: TRBJ2-1; length: 14; V: TRBV6-4; CDR3: CASSVAGTVDEQFF
J: TRBJ2-2; length: 13; V: TRBV11-2; CDR3: CASSFWRSGELFF